One and the same sample provided the 21 T cell receptor beta chains below, sequenced in a study of blood T cell repertoires in COVID-19. Using immunoSEQ multiplex PCR, the repertoire was profiled, and TCRdb retains in-frame clones only, with some absent. This sample has a few hundred thousand clones, with over 75% found just once. The sequenced material came from PBMCs or T cells enriched from blood (not recorded which). The receptor source for this set is a man aged 25 to 45 who had recovered from COVID-19.

This chain links TRBV6-5 with TRBJ1-4; 7 bases are a match to TRBD1. Germline V gene data show CDR1 as MNHEY and CDR2 as SVGAGI. V lost 4 bases, J lost 7 bases, and 12 bases stayed unmatched. CDR3 length: 16 amino acids. CDR3 coding DNA: TGTGCCAGCAGTTTGGGACAGACCGAAAGAAGTGAAAAACTGTTTTTT. Translated, it gives CASSLGQTERSEKLFF.

The chain joins TRBV3-1 (or the pseudogene TRBV3-2) to TRBJ2-1, with a weak D call TRBD2 (5 bases). This CDR3 has 19 amino acids. The ends were cut back, 3 bases at V and 0 bases at J, with 21 bases in the middle. CDR1 is LGHDT, CDR2 YNNKEL, per germline (reference sequence). CDR3 amino acids: CASSHAHDEVGSSYNEQFF. The CDR3 DNA is TGTGCCAGCAGCCACGCACACGATGAAGTGGGGAGCTCCTACAATGAGCAGTTCTTC.

This sequence joins TRBV30 and TRBJ2-2; weak D call: TRBD1 (5 bases). In germline, CDR1 is GTSNPN, CDR2 SVGIG (reference sequence). The ends were cut back, 6 bases at V and 0 bases at J, with 8 bases in the middle. The CDR3 is 13 amino acids. CDR3 protein: CACDSPNTGELFF. The DNA of the CDR3 is TGTGCCTGTGACAGTCCGAACACCGGGGAGCTGTTTTTT.

This clone was seen only a few times. The chain combines TRBV10-2 with TRBJ1-4; possible D gene TRBD1, 6 bases. The CDR3 loop spans 15 amino acids. The germline V gene has CDR1 WSHSY and CDR2 SAAADI. The V end was cut by 0 bases, the J end by 9 bases, with 14 bases between. CDR3: CASSESIRTAQKLFF. CDR3 bases: TGCGCCAGCAGTGAGTCCATTAGGACAGCACAAAAACTGTTTTTT.

This clone turned up a few times. The V call is TRBV2, the J call TRBJ1-2; D may be TRBD1 (6 bases). Trimming shortened V by 5 bases and J by 4 bases, and 17 bases separated the two germline ends. This CDR3 contains 15 residues. Germline V gives CDR1 SNHLY, CDR2 FYNNEI. CDR3 sequence (DNA): TGTGCCAGCAGTAAAAAGGACAGCGGGAGCTATGGCTACACCTTC. This encodes CASSKKDSGSYGYTF.

This rearrangement joins TRBV18 to TRBJ2-1, with TRBD2 matching 15 bases. The junction had 3 bases not matched to a gene; V was cut back by 5 bases and J by 4 bases. This CDR3 contains 16 residues. Germline-derived CDR1 and CDR2 are KGHSH and LQKENI. This CDR3 reads CASSTGLAGGYNEQFF. The CDR3, as DNA: TGTGCCAGCTCAACAGGACTAGCGGGGGGGTACAATGAGCAGTTCTTC.

The chain carries TRBV5-4 and TRBJ2-5, with a possible D match to TRBD1 (5 bases). The CDR3 runs to 15 residues. CDR1 SGHNT and CDR2 YYREEE come from the germline V gene (reference sequence). V lost 7 bases to trimming and J lost 2 bases, with 18 bases between them. CDR3 amino acids: CASSVKGPIQETQYF. CDR3 nucleotide sequence: TGTGCCAGCTCGGTGAAGGGGCCGATTCAAGAGACCCAGTACTTC.

Only one count was recorded for this clone. The chain has TRBV9 and TRBJ2-7, with D possibly matching TRBD1 (6 bases). This CDR3 region has 14 residues. Germline assignment: CDR1 SGDLS and CDR2 YYNGEE. V lost 3 bases and J lost 2, with 12 bases in between. The CDR3 spells CASSAQGQTYEQYF. The CDR3 DNA reads TGTGCCAGCAGCGCCCAAGGACAGACCTACGAGCAGTACTTC.

This clone was seen a few times. The chain recombines TRBV2 with TRBJ1-1; a possible D gene is TRBD1 (5 bases). Trimming shortened V by 10 bases and J by 4 bases, and 22 bases separated the two germline ends. Germline-derived CDR1 and CDR2 are SNHLY and FYNNEI. The CDR3 length is 15 residues. The CDR3 nucleotides read TGTGCCAACACGATCCGGGACGGAGGGCCCACTGAAGCTTTCTTT. The encoded protein is CANTIRDGGPTEAFF. The entire variable domain, with the rest obtained from reference TRBV2 and TRBJ1-1, is as follows: EPEVTQTPSHQVTQMGQEVILRCVPISNHLYFYWYRQILGQKVEFLVSFYNNEISEKSEIFDDQFSVERPDGSNFTLKIRSTKLEDSAMYFCANTIRDGGPTEAFFGQGTRLTVV.

The genes are TRBV5-6 and TRBJ1-1; weak D call: TRBD1 (6 bases). V lost 4 bases, J lost 1 base, and 23 bases lay in between. In germline, CDR1 is SGHDT, CDR2 YYEEEE. CDR3 length: 18 residues. CDR3 coding DNA: TGTGCCAGCAGCGGAACTCAGGGGTTGTTCGGATGGAACACTGAAGCTTTCTTT. Protein sequence: CASSGTQGLFGWNTEAFF.

V and J are TRBV19 and TRBJ1-2, with a possible D match to TRBD1 (6 bases). This CDR3 is 14 amino acids long. Trimming removed 8 bases from V and 3 bases from J, with 16 bases in between. CDR1 and CDR2 from the germline V gene are LNHDA and SQIVND (reference sequence). The CDR3 DNA is TGTGCCAGTCAACAGGGTCGGAGTTACTATGGCTACACCTTC. This translates into CASQQGRSYYGYTF.

This sequence joins TRBV2 and TRBJ2-7, with TRBD2 matching 10 bases. J was trimmed by 2 bases and V by 4 bases; bases with no gene match: 5. CDR1 and CDR2 from the germline V gene are SNHLY and FYNNEI. The CDR3 is made up of 15 amino acids. The CDR3 reads CASSGLAGNTYEQYF. The CDR3 DNA reads TGTGCCAGCAGTGGACTAGCGGGCAATACCTACGAGCAGTACTTC.

The CDR3 is CASSLVGGAHEQFF. The CDR3 bases are TGTGCCAGCAGTTTAGTCGGGGGGGCACATGAGCAGTTCTTC. J is TRBJ2-1 and V is TRBV27, with 8 bases aligning to TRBD2. With 2 bases clipped from V and 8 bases from J, the junction kept 5 bases outside the gene matches. CDR3 length: 14 residues. Germline-derived CDR1 and CDR2 are MNHEY and SMNVEV (reference sequence).

The chain has TRBV7-2 and TRBJ1-5, with 7 bases lining up with TRBD1. After removal of 5 bases from V and 5 bases from J, the junction contained 6 bases not matched to a gene. The CDR3 runs 14 residues. The V gene's germline CDR1 is SGHTA and CDR2 FQGNSA. This chain's CDR3 is CASSEGQLDQPQHF. The CDR3 coding sequence is TGTGCCAGCAGCGAGGGACAGCTTGATCAGCCCCAGCATTTT.

This clone turned up a few times. V and J are TRBV24-1 and TRBJ2-2; no definite D call. There are 12 residues in the CDR3. Germline CDR1 is KGHDR and CDR2 is SFDVKD. With 3 bases removed from V and 7 bases from J, the gap between germline ends came to 5 bases. This CDR3 reads CATSDHFGELFF. The DNA for the CDR3 is TGTGCCACCAGTGATCACTTCGGGGAGCTGTTTTTT.

This chain links TRBV7-9 with TRBJ1-1, with a tentative D call TRBD1 (6 bases). There are 13 residues in the CDR3. The V and J ends lost 10 bases and 2 bases respectively, with 14 bases between them. Germline V gene data show CDR1 as SEHNR and CDR2 as FQNEAQ (reference sequence). The CDR3 nucleotides are TGTGCCACCCTAACGACAGGAAACACTGAAGCTTTCTTT. It translates to CATLTTGNTEAFF.

This chain links TRBV4-1 with TRBJ1-2; 10 bases fit TRBD1. After removal of 4 bases from V and 7 bases from J, the junction contained 3 bases not matched to a gene. The CDR3 covers 13 residues. The germline V gene encodes CDR1 MGHRA and CDR2 YSYEKL. The CDR3 loop reads CASSRDRGFGYTF. The CDR3 nucleotides are TGCGCCAGCAGCCGGGACAGGGGATTTGGCTACACCTTC.

This chain uses TRBV5-1 with TRBJ2-3, with 7 bases fitting TRBD1. The germline CDR1 and CDR2 sequences are SGHRS and YFSETQ. Trimming cost V 4 bases and J 1 base; bases outside gene matches: 6. There are 15 residues in the CDR3. CDR3 nucleotides: TGCGCCAGCAGCAAAGGACAGGAGGGCACAGATACGCAGTATTTT. Residues: CASSKGQEGTDTQYF. Combining the CDR3 with reference TRBV5-1 and TRBJ2-3 gives the whole variable domain KAGVTQTPRYLIKTRGQQVTLSCSPISGHRSVSWYQQTPGQGLQFLFEYFSETQRNKGNFPGRFSGRQFSNSRSEMNVSTLELGDSALYLCASSKGQEGTDTQYFGPGTRLTVL.

CDR3 sequence: CASRTDPYTEAFF. The CDR3 DNA reads TGCGCCAGCAGGACAGATCCTTACACTGAAGCTTTCTTT. The J gene is TRBJ1-1, the V gene TRBV5-1; maybe TRBD1 (5 bases). CDR3 length: 13 amino acids. Germline values: CDR1 SGHRS, CDR2 YFSETQ. V lost 5 bases, J lost 3 bases, and 11 bases lay in between.

The V call is TRBV29-1, the J call TRBJ2-1; weak D call: TRBD1 (6 bases). CDR1 and CDR2 from the germline V gene are SQVTM and ANQGSEA. V lost 4 bases and J 8 bases, leaving 9 bases between the germline ends. The CDR3 contains 11 residues. The CDR3 region is CSVGSGDEQFF. CDR3 DNA: TGCAGCGTTGGGTCAGGGGATGAGCAGTTCTTC.

The chain links TRBV27 to TRBJ2-1, with TRBD2 matching over 8 bases. Germline V gene sequence: CDR1 MNHEY, CDR2 SMNVEV (reference sequence). With 2 bases clipped from V and 2 bases from J, the junction kept 5 bases outside the gene matches. The CDR3 length is 16 residues. Written as DNA, the CDR3 is TGTGCCAGCAGTTTAGCGGCGGGGGGTACCTACAATGAGCAGTTCTTC. Translation gives CASSLAAGGTYNEQFF.